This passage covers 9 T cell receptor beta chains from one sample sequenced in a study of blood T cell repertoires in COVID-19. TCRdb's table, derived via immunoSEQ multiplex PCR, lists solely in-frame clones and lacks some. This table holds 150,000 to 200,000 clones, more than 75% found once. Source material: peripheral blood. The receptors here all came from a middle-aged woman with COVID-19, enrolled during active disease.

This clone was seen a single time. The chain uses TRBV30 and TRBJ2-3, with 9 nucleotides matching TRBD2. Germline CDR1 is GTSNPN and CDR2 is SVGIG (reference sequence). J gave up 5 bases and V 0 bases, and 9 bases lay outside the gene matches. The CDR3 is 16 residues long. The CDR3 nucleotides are TGTGCCTGGAGTGTAGGGGGGACAGCGGGAGGAGATACGCAGTATTTT. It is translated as CAWSVGGTAGGDTQYF.

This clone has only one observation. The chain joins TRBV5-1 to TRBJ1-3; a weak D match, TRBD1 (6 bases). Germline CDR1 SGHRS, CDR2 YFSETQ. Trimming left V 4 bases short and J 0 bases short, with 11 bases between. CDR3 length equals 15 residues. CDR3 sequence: CASSIGQSSGNTIYF. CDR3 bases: TGCGCCAGCAGCATTGGACAGAGCTCTGGAAACACCATATATTTT.

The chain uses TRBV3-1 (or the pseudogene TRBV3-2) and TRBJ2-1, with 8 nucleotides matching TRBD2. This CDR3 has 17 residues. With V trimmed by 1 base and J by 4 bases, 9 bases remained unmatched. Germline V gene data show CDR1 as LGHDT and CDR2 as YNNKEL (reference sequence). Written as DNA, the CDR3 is TGTGCCAGCAGCCAAGGGACGGCGGGGGGAAAATACAATGAGCAGTTCTTC. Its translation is CASSQGTAGGKYNEQFF.

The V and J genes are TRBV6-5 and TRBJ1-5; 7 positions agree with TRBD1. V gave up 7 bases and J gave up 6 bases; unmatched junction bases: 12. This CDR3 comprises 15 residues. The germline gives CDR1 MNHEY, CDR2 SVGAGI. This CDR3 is CASIPNRGGVQPQHF. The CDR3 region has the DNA TGTGCCAGCATCCCCAACAGGGGAGGTGTTCAGCCCCAGCATTTT.

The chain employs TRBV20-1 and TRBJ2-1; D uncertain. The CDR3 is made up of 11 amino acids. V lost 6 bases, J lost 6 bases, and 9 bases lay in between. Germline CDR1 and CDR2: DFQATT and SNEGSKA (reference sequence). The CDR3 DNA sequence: TGCAGTGCCAACTACATCAATGAGCAGTTCTTC. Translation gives CSANYINEQFF.

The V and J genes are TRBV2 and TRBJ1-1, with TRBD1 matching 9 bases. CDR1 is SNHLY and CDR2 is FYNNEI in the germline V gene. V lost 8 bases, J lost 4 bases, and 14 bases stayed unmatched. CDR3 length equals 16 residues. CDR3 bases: TGTGCCAGCCTCGGGACAGGGAGCGGTGTTGGCACTGAAGCTTTCTTT. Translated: CASLGTGSGVGTEAFF.

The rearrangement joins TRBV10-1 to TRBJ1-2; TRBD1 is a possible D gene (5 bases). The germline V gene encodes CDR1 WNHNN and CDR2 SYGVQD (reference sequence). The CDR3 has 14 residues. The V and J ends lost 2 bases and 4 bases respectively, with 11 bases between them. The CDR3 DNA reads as TGCGCCAGCAGTGAGACCCAGGGCGGCTATGGCTACACCTTC. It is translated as CASSETQGGYGYTF.

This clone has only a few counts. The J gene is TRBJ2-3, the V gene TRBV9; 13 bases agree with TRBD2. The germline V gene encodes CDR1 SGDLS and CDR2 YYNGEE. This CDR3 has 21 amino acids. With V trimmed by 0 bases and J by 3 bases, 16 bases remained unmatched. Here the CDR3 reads CASSVGPLAGGRPEGTDTQYF. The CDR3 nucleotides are TGTGCCAGCAGCGTAGGGCCACTAGCGGGGGGGCGGCCGGAGGGTACAGATACGCAGTATTTT.

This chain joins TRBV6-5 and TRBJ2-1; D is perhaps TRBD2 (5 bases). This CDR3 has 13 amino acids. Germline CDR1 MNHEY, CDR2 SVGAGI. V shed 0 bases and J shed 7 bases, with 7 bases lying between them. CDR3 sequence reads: CASSYSKRNEQFF. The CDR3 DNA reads TGTGCCAGCAGTTACTCCAAGCGGAATGAGCAGTTCTTC.